This T cell receptor beta chain was identified in a study of cytomegalovirus exposure and HLA in healthy donors. The V gene lost 4 bases and the J gene lost 3 bases, with 3 bases spanning the gap. Germline lookup yields CDR1 MNHNY and CDR2 SVGAGI (reference sequence). The CDR3 loop spans 11 amino acids. Vbeta (60) and Jbeta (13) primers were used in the PCR. Some clones are missing from TCRdb's copy, which holds only in-frame ones; the method was immunoSEQ multiplex PCR. The sample includes fewer than 200,000 clones, 65% to 85% of them seen just once. This clonotype was sampled from a female donor in good health and CMV-seronegative. The genes are TRBV6-6 and TRBJ2-5; unclear D gene. Sequenced input: PBMCs. The CDR3 bases are TGTGCCAGCAGTTCAAAAGAGACCCAGTACTTC. This sequence encodes CASSSKETQYF.